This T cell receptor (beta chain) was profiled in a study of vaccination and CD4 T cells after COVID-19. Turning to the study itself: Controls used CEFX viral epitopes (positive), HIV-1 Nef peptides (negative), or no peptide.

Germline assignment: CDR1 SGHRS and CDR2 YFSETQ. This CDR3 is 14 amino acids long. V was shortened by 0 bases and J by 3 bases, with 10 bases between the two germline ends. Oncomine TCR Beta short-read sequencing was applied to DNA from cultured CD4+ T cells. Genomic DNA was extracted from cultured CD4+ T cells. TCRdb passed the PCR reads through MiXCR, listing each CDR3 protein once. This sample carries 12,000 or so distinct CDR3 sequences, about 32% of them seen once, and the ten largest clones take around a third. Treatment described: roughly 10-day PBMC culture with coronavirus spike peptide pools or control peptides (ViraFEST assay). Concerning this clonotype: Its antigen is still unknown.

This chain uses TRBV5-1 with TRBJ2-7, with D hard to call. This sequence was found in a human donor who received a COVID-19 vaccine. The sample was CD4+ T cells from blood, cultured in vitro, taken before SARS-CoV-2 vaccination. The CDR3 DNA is TGCGCCAGCAGCTTGGAAGGGTCCGACTACGAGCAGTACTTC. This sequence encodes CASSLEGSDYEQYF.